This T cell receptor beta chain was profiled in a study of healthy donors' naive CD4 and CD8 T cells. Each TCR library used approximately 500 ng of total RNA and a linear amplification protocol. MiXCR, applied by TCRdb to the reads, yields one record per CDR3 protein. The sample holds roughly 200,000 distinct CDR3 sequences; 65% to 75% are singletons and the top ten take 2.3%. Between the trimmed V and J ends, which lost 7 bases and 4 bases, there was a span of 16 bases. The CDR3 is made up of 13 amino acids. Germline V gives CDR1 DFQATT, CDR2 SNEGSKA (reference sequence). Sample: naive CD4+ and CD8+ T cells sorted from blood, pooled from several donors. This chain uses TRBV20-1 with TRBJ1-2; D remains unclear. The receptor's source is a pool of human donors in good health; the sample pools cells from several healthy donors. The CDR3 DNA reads TGCAGTGTTAGTGGAGGGCGCGGCTATGGCTACACCTTC. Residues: CSVSGGRGYGYTF.